These 8 T cell receptor beta chains share one sample of origin, sequenced in a study of cytomegalovirus exposure and HLA in healthy donors. A multiplex PCR was run with 60 Vbeta primers and 13 Jbeta primers. The protocol was immunoSEQ multiplex PCR, while the TCRdb copy is restricted to in-frame clones and leaves out a portion. This table has about 150,000 clones, about 88% appearing once. Sequencing used PBMCs. The receptors originated from a young woman in good health and CMV-seronegative.

The chain combines TRBV5-1 with TRBJ2-5; 12 bases line up with TRBD2. The CDR3 spans 16 residues. Germline loops: CDR1 SGHRS, CDR2 YFSETQ. Trimming cost V 0 bases and J 4 bases; bases outside gene matches: 4. The CDR3 loop is CASSLATSGSGETQYF. CDR3 coding DNA: TGCGCCAGCAGCTTGGCGACTAGCGGGAGTGGAGAGACCCAGTACTTC.

Turning to this clone: Because it lacks the conserved phenylalanine or tryptophan at the end, this CDR3 is likely a read error. The chain combines TRBV5-1 with TRBJ1-4; 11 bases agree with TRBD1. J lost 8 bases, V lost 4 bases, and 4 bases had no gene match. This CDR3 has 14 amino acids. Germline CDR1 SGHRS, CDR2 YFSETQ. This chain's CDR3 is CASSGTGGNEKLFV. For the CDR3, the DNA is TGCGCCAGCAGCGGGACAGGGGGGAACGAAAAACTGTTTGTT.

The chain couples TRBV9 to TRBJ1-6; possible D gene TRBD1, 6 bases. Trimming cost V 5 bases and J 3 bases, with 12 bases left between them. The CDR3 totals 15 residues. Germline V gene lookup returns CDR1 SGDLS and CDR2 YYNGEE. The CDR3 loop is CASRGAIGYNSPLHF. The CDR3 nucleotides are TGTGCCAGCAGGGGGGCAATTGGCTATAATTCACCCCTCCACTTT.

This chain links TRBV7-2 with TRBJ2-7; D may be TRBD1 (7 bases). The V and J ends lost 0 bases and 6 bases respectively, with 12 bases between them. Germline assignment: CDR1 SGHTA and CDR2 FQGNSA. The CDR3 spans 14 residues. This chain's CDR3 is CASSLASQGGEQYF. As DNA, the CDR3 is TGTGCCAGCAGCTTAGCGAGCCAGGGGGGCGAGCAGTACTTC.

The chain joins TRBV5-1 to TRBJ2-7, with 7 bases fitting TRBD2. CDR1 and CDR2 (germline): SGHRS, YFSETQ. After removal of 1 base from V and 6 bases from J, the junction contained 4 bases not matched to a gene. This CDR3 region has 13 residues. The CDR3 loop is CASSLSAGSEQYF. CDR3 sequence (DNA): TGCGCCAGCAGCTTGTCAGCGGGAAGCGAGCAGTACTTC.

V and J are TRBV28 and TRBJ1-2; D is uncertain. V dropped 7 bases and J dropped 1 base, with 19 bases sitting between them. CDR3 length equals 16 residues. Germline V lookup: CDR1 MDHEN, CDR2 SYDVKM. In DNA form, the CDR3 reads TGTGCCAGCACCCCACCCTCGGCAGGTCTTAACTATGGCTACACCTTC. Amino acids: CASTPPSAGLNYGYTF.

This sequence joins TRBV4-2 and TRBJ2-1; 11 nucleotides line up with TRBD2. Trimming at V came to 3 bases and at J to 5 bases, leaving 6 bases not matched to a gene. Germline CDR1 and CDR2: LGHNA and YNFKEQ. The CDR3 totals 16 residues. The DNA of the CDR3 is TGTGCCAGCAGCCAGACCGGGACTAGCGGCGACAATGAGCAGTTCTTC. Residues: CASSQTGTSGDNEQFF.

The chain links TRBV30 to TRBJ1-2; maybe TRBD1 (5 bases). The CDR3 spans 14 residues. V was cut by 5 bases and J by 2 bases, with 15 bases left in between. CDR1 and CDR2 from the germline V gene are GTSNPN and SVGIG (reference sequence). The CDR3, as DNA: TGTGCCTGGGCCCATTGGTCAGGGAACTATGGCTACACCTTC. Protein: CAWAHWSGNYGYTF.